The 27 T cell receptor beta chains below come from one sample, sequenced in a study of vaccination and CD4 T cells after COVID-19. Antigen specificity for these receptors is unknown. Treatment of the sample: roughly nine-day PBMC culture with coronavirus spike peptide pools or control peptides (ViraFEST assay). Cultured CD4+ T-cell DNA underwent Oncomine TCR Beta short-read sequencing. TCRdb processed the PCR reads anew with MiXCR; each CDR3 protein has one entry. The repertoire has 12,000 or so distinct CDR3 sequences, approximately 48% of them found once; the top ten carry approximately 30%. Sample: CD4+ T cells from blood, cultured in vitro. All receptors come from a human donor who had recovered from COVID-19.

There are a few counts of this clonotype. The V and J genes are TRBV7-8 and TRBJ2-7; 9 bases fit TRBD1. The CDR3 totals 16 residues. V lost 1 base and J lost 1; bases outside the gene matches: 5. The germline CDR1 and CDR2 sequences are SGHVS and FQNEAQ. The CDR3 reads CASSLGGGTGSYEQYF. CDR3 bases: TGTGCCAGCAGCTTAGGGGGGGGGACAGGGTCCTACGAGCAGTACTTC.

CDR3 residues: CASSTGNSGVTDTQYF. CDR3 sequence (DNA): TGTGCCAGCAGCACCGGGAATAGCGGGGTCACAGATACGCAGTATTTT. The chain carries TRBV7-9 and TRBJ2-3, with 8 bases aligning to TRBD2. Germline V lookup: CDR1 SEHNR, CDR2 FQNEAQ (reference sequence). The length of the CDR3 is 16 residues. V lost 5 bases, J lost 2 bases, and 9 bases stayed unmatched.

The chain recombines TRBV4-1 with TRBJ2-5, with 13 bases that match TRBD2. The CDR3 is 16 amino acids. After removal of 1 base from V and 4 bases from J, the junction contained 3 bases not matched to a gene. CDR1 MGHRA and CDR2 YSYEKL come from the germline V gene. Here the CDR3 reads CASSQGTSGGRETQYF. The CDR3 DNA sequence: TGCGCCAGCAGCCAAGGGACTAGCGGGGGTAGAGAGACCCAGTACTTC.

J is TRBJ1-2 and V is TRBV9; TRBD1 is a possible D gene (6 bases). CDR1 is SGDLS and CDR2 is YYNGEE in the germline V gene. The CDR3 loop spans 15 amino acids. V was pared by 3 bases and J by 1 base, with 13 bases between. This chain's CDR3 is CASSASTGSNYGYTF. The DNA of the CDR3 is TGTGCCAGCAGCGCTTCTACAGGGAGTAACTATGGCTACACCTTC.

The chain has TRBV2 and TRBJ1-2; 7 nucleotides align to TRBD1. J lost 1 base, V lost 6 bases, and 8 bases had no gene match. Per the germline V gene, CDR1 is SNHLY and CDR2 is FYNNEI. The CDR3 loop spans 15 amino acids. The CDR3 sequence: CASRPAGGINYGYTF. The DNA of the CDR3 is TGTGCCAGCAGACCGGCAGGGGGGATTAACTATGGCTACACCTTC.

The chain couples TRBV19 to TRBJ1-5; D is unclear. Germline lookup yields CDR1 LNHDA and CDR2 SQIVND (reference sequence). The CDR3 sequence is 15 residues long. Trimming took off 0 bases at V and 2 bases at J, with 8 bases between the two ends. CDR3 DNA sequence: TGTGCCAGTAGTATAGAAGGGTTTGGCAATCAGCCCCAGCATTTT. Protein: CASSIEGFGNQPQHF.

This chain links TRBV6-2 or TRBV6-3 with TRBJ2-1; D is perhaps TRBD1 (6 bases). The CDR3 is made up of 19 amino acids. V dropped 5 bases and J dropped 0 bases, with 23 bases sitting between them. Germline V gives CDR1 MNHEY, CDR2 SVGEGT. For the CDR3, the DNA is TGTGCCAGCAGTGAGGAGGACAGCTTGTTCCTGAGCTCCTACAATGAGCAGTTCTTC. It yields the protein CASSEEDSLFLSSYNEQFF.

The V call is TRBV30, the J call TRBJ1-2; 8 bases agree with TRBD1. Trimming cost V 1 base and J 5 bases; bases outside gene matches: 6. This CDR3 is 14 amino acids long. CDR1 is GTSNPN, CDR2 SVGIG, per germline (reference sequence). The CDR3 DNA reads TGTGCCTGGAGTGCGACAGGGGCGAAGTATGGCTACACCTTC. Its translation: CAWSATGAKYGYTF.

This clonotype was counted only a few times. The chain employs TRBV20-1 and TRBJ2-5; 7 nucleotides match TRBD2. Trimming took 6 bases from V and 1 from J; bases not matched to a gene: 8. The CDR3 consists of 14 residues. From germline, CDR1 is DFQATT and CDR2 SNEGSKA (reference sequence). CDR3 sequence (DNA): TGCAGTGCCCGGGACTATGAGGGCCAAGAGACCCAGTACTTC. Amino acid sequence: CSARDYEGQETQYF.

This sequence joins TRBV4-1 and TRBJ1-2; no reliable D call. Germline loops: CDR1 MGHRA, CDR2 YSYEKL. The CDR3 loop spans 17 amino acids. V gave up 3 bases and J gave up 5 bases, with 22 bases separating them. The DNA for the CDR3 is TGCGCCAGCAGCCATGGGGAGACCGAATATAAGTATTATGGCTACACCTTC. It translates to CASSHGETEYKYYGYTF.

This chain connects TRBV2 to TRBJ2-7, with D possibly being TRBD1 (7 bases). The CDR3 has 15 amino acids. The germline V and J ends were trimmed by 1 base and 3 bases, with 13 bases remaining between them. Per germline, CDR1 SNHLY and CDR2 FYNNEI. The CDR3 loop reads CASSEGQGGNYEQYF. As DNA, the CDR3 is TGTGCCAGCAGTGAAGGGCAGGGGGGAAACTACGAGCAGTACTTC.

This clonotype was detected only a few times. The CDR3 nucleotides are TGTGCCAGCAGCGAGCTAGCGGGGTCGGCAGATACGCAGTATTTT. This sequence encodes CASSELAGSADTQYF. This chain connects TRBV6-1 to TRBJ2-3, with 9 bases lining up with TRBD2. CDR3 length: 15 residues. CDR1 is MNHNS and CDR2 is SASEGT in the germline V gene. With 6 bases clipped from V and 4 bases from J, the junction kept 8 bases outside the gene matches.

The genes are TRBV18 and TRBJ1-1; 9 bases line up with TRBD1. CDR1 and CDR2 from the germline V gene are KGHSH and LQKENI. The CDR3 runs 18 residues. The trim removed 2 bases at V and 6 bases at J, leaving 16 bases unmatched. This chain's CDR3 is CASSPRGQGAGSNAEAFF. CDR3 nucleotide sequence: TGTGCCAGCTCACCAAGGGGACAGGGTGCGGGGAGTAACGCTGAAGCTTTCTTT.

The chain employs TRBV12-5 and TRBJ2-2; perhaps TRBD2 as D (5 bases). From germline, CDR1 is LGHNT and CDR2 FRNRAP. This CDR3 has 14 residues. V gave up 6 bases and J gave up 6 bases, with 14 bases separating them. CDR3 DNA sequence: TGTGCTAGTGGGCGAACCCGGAGGCCCGGGGAGCTGTTTTTT. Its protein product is CASGRTRRPGELFF.

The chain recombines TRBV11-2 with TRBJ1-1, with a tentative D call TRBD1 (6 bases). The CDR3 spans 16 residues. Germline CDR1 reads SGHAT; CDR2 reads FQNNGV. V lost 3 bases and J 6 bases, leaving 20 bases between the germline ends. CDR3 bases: TGTGCCAGCAGCTTGGGAGCCGGGACAAAAGTTGCTGAAGCTTTCTTT. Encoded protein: CASSLGAGTKVAEAFF. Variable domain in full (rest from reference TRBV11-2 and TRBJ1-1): EAGVAQSPRYKIIEKRQSVAFWCNPISGHATLYWYQQILGQGPKLLIQFQNNGVVDDSQLPKDRFSAERLKGVDSTLKIQPAKLEDSAVYLCASSLGAGTKVAEAFFGQGTRLTVV.

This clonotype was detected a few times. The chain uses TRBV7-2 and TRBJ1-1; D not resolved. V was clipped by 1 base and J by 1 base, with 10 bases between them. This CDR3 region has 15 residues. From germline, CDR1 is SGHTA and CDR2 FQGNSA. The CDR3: CASSLVPTQNTEAFF. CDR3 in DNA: TGTGCCAGCAGCTTAGTACCGACACAGAACACTGAAGCTTTCTTT.

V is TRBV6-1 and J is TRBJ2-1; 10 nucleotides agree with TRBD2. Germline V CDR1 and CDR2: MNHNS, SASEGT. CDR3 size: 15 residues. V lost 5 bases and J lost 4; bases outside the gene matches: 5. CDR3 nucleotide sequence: TGTGCCAGCAGTCGCCTTAGCGGGGGGTACAATGAGCAGTTCTTC. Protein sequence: CASSRLSGGYNEQFF.

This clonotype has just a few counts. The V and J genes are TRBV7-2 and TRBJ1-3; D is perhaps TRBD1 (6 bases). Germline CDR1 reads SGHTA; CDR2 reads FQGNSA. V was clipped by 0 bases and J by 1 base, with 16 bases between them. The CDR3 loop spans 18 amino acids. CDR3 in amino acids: CASSLAIGAGVSGNTIYF. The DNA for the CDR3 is TGTGCCAGCAGCTTAGCGATCGGGGCAGGGGTATCTGGAAACACCATATATTTT.

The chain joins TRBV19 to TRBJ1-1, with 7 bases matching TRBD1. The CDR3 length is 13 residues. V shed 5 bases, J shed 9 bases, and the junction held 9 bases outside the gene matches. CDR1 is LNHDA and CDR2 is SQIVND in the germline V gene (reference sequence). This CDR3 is CASSSSGTAKAFF. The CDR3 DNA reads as TGTGCCAGTAGTTCTTCCGGGACAGCAAAAGCTTTCTTT.

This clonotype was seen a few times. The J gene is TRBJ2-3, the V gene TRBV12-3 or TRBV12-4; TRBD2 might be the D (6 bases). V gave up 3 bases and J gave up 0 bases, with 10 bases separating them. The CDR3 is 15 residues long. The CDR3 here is CASSFGGASTDTQYF. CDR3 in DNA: TGTGCCAGCAGTTTCGGGGGTGCTAGCACAGATACGCAGTATTTT.

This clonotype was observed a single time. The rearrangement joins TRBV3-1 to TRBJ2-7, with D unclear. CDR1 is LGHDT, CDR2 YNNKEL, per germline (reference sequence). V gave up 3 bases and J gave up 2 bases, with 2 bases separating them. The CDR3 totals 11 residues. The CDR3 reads CASSQAYEQYF. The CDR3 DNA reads TGTGCCAGCAGCCAGGCCTACGAGCAGTACTTC.

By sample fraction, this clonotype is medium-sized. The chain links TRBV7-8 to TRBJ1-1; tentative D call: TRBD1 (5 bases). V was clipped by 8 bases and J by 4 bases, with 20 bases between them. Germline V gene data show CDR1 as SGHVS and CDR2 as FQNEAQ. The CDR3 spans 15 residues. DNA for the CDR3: TGTGCCAGCCGGGGCGGCTTCGGATTGATCACTGAAGCTTTCTTT. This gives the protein CASRGGFGLITEAFF.

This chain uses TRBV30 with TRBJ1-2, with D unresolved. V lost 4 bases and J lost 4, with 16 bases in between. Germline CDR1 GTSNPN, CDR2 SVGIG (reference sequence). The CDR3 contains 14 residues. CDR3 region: CAWTGDGNSYGYTF. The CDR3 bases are TGTGCCTGGACCGGTGACGGGAACTCCTATGGCTACACCTTC.

For the CDR3, the DNA is TGTGCCAGCAGCGTGGGAAGGGGAGGTAATGAAAAACTGTTTTTT. Amino acid sequence: CASSVGRGGNEKLFF. V is TRBV9 and J is TRBJ1-4; tentative D call: TRBD1 (5 bases). The CDR3 contains 15 residues. With 2 bases removed from V and 4 bases from J, the gap between germline ends came to 12 bases. Germline CDR1 is SGDLS and CDR2 is YYNGEE.

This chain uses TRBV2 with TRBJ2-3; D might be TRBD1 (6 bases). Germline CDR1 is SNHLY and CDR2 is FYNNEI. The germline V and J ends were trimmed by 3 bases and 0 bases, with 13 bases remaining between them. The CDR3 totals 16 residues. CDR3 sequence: CASSETNRASTDTQYF. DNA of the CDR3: TGTGCCAGCAGTGAGACTAACAGGGCTAGCACAGATACGCAGTATTTT.

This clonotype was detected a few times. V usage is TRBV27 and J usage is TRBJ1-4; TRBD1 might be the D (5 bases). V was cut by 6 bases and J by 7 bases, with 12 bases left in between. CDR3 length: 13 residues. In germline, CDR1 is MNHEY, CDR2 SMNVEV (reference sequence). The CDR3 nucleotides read TGTGCCAGCAGCAGGGTAGTTGGTGAAAAACTGTTTTTT. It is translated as CASSRVVGEKLFF.

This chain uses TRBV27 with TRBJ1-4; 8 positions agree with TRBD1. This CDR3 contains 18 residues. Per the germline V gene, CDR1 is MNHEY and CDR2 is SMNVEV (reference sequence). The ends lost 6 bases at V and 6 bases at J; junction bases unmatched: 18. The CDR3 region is CASSPFYLPGQGHEKLFF. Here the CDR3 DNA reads TGTGCCAGCAGCCCCTTTTATTTACCAGGACAGGGCCATGAAAAACTGTTTTTT.